This T cell receptor (beta chain) stems from a study of Tregs in tolerant kidney transplant recipients. TCRdb's table, derived via immunoSEQ multiplex PCR, lists solely in-frame clones and lacks some. This repertoire shows about 83,000 clones, more than 95% found once; its top ten account for roughly 0.59%. Trimming took off 1 base at V and 7 bases at J, with 8 bases between the two ends. Germline-derived CDR1 and CDR2 are SGHAT and FQNNGV. The CDR3 consists of 12 residues. Findings and caveats of the study: Findings come from small patient numbers and require larger validation. Tregs expanded with activated donor B cells seemed most donor-specific.

CD4+CD25+CD127- Tregs, CD4+CD25- non-Tregs, CD4 and CD8 cells were sorted. Note on this clone: Its antigen remains unknown.

The rearrangement links TRBV11-2 to TRBJ2-7; D ambiguous. The material sequenced was CD4+ T cells from blood, taken before the transplant. This clonotype originated in a human donor who received a combined kidney and bone marrow transplant. The CDR3 bases are TGTGCCAGCAGCTTAGTACTGGTGGAGCAGTACTTC. Encoded protein: CASSLVLVEQYF.